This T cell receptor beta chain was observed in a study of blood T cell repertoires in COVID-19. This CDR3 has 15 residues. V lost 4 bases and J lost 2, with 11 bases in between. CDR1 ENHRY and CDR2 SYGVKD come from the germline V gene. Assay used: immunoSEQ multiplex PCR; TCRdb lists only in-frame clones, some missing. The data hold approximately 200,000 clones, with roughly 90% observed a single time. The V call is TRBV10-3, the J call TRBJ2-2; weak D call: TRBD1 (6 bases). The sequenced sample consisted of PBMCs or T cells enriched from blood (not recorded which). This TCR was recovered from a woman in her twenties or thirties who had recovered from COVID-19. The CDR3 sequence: CAISVEGENTGELFF. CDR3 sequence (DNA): TGTGCCATCAGTGTTGAGGGGGAAAACACCGGGGAGCTGTTTTTT.